This T cell receptor beta chain came from a study of regulatory and conventional T cells in RAG deficiency. Points on this clone: Its specificity is unknown.

General study points: Omenn patients showed >90% Treg-Tconv overlap and shorter CDR3 lengths. RAG-deficient patients showed markedly lower Shannon entropy and higher Simpson indices than control T-cell subsets. Compared with controls, unique Treg TCR beta sequences dropped about 100-fold in Omenn syndrome and CID/AS.

Using immunoSEQ multiplex PCR, the repertoire was profiled, and TCRdb retains in-frame clones only, with some absent. Seen here are approximately 8,100 clones, about 84% observed once, and the top ten hold 34%. The CDR3 extends over 14 amino acids. Germline V gene data show CDR1 as SGHDT and CDR2 as YYEEEE. V lost 0 bases to trimming and J lost 0 bases, with 6 bases between them. These data also formed part of another study, on regulatory T cells. That report adds: Primers: 52 TRBV forward and 13 TRBJ reverse.

Sequenced sample: CD8+ T cells sorted from blood. The V call is TRBV5-6, the J call TRBJ2-5, with no clear D. The sequence was obtained from a human donor in good health. Written as DNA, the CDR3 is TGTGCCAGCAGCTTGGGCGGCAACCAAGAGACCCAGTACTTC. Translating it yields CASSLGGNQETQYF.